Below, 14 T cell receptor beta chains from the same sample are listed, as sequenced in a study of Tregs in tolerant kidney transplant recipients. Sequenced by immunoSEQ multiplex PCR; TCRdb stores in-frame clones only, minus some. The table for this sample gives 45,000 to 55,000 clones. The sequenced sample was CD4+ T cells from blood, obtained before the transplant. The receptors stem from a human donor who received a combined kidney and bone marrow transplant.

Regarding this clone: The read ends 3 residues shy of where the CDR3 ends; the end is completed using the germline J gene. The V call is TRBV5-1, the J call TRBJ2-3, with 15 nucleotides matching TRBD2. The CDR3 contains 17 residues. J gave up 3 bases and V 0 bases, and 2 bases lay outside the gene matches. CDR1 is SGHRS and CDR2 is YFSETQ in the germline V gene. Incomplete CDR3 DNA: TGCGCCAGCAGCTTGGGGACTAGCGGGAGGGCGACAGATACG. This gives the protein CASSLGTSGRATDT. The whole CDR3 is CASSLGTSGRATDTQYF.

CDR3 in amino acids: CASSTGGHEQYF. The DNA read from the CDR3 is TGTGCCAGCTCAACAGGGGGTCACGAG. The rearrangement uses TRBV18 and TRBJ2-7; 8 bases line up with TRBD1. The CDR3 end lies 3 residues beyond the end of the read and is filled in from the germline J gene. CDR3 length: 12 amino acids. Per germline, CDR1 KGHSH and CDR2 LQKENI. After removal of 5 bases from V and 5 bases from J, the junction contained 2 bases not matched to a gene. Supplemented by reference TRBV18 and TRBJ2-7, the full variable domain reads NAGVMQNPRHLVRRRGQEARLRCSPMKGHSHVYWYRQLPEEGLKFMVYLQKENIIDESGMPKERFSAEFPKEGPSILRIQQVVRGDSAAYFCASSTGGHEQYFGPGTRLTVT.

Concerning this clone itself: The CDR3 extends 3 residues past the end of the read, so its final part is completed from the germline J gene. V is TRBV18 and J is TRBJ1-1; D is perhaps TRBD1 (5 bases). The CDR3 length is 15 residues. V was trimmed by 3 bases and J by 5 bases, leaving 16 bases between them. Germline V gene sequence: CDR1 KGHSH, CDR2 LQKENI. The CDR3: CASSPSAREGTEAFF. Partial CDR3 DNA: TGTGCCAGCTCACCGTCCGCCAGAGAGGGGACTGAA.

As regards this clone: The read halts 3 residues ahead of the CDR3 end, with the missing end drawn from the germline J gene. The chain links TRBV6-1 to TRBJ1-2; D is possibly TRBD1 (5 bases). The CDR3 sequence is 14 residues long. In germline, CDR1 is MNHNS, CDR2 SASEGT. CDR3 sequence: CASSEPGWGEGYTF. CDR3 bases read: TGTGCCAGCAGTGAACCAGGGTGGGGGGAAGGC.

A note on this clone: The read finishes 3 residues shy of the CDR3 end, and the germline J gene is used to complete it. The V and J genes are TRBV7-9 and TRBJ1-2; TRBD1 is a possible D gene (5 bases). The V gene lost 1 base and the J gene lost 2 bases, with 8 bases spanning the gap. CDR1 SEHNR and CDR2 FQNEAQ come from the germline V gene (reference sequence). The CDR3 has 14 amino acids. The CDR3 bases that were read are TGTGCCAGCAGCTTAGTAGGGGTAAACTATGGC. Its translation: CASSLVGVNYG. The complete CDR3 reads CASSLVGVNYGYTF.

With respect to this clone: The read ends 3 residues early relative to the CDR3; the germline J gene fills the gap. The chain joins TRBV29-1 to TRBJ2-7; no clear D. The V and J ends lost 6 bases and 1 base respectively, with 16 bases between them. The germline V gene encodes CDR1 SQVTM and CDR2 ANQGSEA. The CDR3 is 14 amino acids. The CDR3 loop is CSVTTRTASYEQYF. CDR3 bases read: TGCAGCGTCACGACACGCACAGCATCCTACGAG.

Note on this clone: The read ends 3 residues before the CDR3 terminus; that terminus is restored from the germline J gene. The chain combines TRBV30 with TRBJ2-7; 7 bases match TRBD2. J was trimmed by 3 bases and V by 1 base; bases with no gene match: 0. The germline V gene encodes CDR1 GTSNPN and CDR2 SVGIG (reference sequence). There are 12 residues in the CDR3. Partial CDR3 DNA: TGTGCCTGGAGTGGGGGGGGCTACGAG. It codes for CAWSGGGYE. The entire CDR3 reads CAWSGGGYEQYF.

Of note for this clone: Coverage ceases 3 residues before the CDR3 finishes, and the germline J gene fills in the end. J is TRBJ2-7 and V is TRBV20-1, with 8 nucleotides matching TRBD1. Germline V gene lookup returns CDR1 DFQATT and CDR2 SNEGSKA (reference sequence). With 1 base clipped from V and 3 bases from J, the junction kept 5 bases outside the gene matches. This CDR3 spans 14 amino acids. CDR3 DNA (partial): TGCAGTGCTAGAGGGACAGGGTTATTCTACGAG. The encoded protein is CSARGTGLFYE. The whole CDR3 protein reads CSARGTGLFYEQYF.

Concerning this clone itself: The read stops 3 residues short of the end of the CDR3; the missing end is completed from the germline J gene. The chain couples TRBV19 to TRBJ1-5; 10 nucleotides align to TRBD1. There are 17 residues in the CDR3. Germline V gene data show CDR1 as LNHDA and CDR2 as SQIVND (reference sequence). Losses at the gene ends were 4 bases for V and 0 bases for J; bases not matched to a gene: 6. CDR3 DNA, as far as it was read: TGTGCCAGTAGTAGCGCGACAGGGGGCTATAGCAATCAGCCC. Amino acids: CASSSATGGYSNQP. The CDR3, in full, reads CASSSATGGYSNQPQHF.

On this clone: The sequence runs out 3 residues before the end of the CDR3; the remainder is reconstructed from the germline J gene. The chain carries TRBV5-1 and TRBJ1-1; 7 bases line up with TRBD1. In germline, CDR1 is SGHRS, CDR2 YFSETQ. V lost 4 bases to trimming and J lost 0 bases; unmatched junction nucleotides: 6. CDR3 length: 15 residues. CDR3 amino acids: CASSLRQGLNTEAFF. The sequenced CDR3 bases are TGCGCCAGCAGCCTCAGACAGGGACTGAACACTGAA.

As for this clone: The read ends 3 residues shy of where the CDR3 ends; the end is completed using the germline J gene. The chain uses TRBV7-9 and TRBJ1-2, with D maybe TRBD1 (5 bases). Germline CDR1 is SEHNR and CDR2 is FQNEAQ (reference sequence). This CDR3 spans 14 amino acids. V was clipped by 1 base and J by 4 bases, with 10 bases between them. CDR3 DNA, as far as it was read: TGTGCCAGCAGCTTAGGCGCAGGGCCCTATGGC. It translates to CASSLGAGPYG. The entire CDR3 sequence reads CASSLGAGPYGYTF. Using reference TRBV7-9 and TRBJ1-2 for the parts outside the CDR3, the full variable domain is DTGVSQNPRHKITKRGQNVTFRCDPISEHNRLYWYRQTLGQGPEFLTYFQNEAQLEKSRLLSDRFSAERPKGSFSTLEIQRTEQGDSAMYLCASSLGAGPYGYTFGSGTRLTVV.

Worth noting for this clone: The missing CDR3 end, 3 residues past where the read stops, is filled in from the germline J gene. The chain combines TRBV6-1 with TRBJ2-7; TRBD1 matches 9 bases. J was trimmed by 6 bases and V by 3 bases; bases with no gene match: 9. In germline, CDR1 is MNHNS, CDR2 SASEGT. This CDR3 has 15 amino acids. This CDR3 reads CASSDRDRVHPEQYF. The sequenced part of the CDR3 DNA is TGTGCCAGCAGTGACCGGGACAGGGTTCATCCCGAG.

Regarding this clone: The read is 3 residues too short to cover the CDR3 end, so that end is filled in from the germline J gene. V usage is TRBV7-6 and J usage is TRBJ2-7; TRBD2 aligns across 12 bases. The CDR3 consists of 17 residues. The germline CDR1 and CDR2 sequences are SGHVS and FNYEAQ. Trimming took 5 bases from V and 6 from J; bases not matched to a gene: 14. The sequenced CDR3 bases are TGTGCCAGCAGCCCCCGCCCCCCGACTAGCGGGAGTATCGAG. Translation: CASSPRPPTSGSIE. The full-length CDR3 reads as CASSPRPPTSGSIEQYF.

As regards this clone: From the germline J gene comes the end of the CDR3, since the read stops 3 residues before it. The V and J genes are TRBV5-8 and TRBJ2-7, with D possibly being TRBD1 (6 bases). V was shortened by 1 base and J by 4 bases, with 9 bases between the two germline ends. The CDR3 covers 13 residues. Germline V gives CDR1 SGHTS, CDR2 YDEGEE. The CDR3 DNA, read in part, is TGTGCCAGCAGCTTGCTTCAGGGGTACGAG. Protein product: CASSLLQGYE. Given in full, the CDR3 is CASSLLQGYEQYF.